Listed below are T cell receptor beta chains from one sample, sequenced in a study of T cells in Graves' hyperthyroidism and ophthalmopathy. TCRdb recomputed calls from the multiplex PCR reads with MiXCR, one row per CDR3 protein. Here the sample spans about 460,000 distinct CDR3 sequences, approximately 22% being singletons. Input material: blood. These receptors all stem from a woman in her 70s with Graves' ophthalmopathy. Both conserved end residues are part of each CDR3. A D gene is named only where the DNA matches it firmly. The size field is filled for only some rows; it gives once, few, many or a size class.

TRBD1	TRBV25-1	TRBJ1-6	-	TGTGCCAGCACCGAGGGACAGGGAGGTAATTCACCCCTCCACTTT	CASTEGQGGNSPLHF
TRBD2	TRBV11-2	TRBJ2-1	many	TGTGCCAGCAGCTTCCACCTCCTAGCGGGAGGAGGAGATGAGCAGTTCTTC	CASSFHLLAGGGDEQFF
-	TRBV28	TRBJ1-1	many	TGTGCCAGCAGTTTGGTCCAGACAGGCGCTGACTGGGCGGCTGAAGCTTTCTTT	CASSLVQTGADWAAEAFF
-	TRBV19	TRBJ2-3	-	TGTGCCAGTAGTATAGATGGGCTCTCGGCGCAGTATTTT	CASSIDGLSAQYF
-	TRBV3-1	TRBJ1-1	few	TGTGCCAGCAGCCAAGGGGTCGCGGGGACTGAAGCTTTCTTT	CASSQGVAGTEAFF
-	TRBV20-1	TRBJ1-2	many	TGCAGTGCTAGACACCCCTATGGCTACACCTTC	CSARHPYGYTF
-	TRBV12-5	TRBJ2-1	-	TGTGCTAGTGGTTCCCGGCGGCTGGACAGTCCCTACAATGAGCAGTTCTTC	CASGSRRLDSPYNEQFF
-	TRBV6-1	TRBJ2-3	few	TGTGCCAGCAGTAGGGGGGGGCTCACAGATACGCAGTATTTT	CASSRGGLTDTQYF
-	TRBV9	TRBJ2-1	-	TGTGCCAGCAGCGTAGTTGGAAGCGGAGGGGCCTACAATGAGCAGTTCTTC	CASSVVGSGGAYNEQFF
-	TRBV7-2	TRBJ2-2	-	TGTGCCAGCAGCTCCCCCGGCGAGGGGGAGCTGTTTTTT	CASSSPGEGELFF
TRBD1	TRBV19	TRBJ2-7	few	TGTGCCAGTAGTACTGACAGGGACCACGAGCAGTACTTC	CASSTDRDHEQYF
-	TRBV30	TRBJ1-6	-	TGTGCCTGGGCTCGAGCGGGCAGGGTAGATTCACCCCTCCACTTT	CAWARAGRVDSPLHF